The clone carrying this T cell receptor (beta chain) was seen ten or more times. Its antigen is not identified. Using RNA transcripts as the source, TCR beta CDR3 regions were amplified. HTBI primers drove first-round RT-PCR of the TCR CDR3. MiXCR, run by TCRdb on the multiplex PCR reads, gives a single entry per CDR3 protein. The sample shows hundreds of thousands of distinct CDR3 sequences, approximately 14% of them seen only once. Source material for PBMCs was more than 7.5 ml fresh peripheral blood. The sample is drawn from a study of T cells in Graves' hyperthyroidism and ophthalmopathy. Study findings and constraints: The model foresaw ophthalmopathy a median around 6.4 months prior to onset.

Sequencing was carried out using blood. This TCR was sampled from a woman between 45 and 60 years old with Graves' ophthalmopathy.

CDR3 sequence: CASSENPTSVAYEQYF. CDR3 DNA: TGTGCCAGCTCAGAAAACCCGACTTCCGTAGCCTACGAGCAGTACTTC. This rearrangement joins TRBV18 to TRBJ2-7; no firm D call. V was shortened by 5 bases and J by 2 bases, with 19 bases between the two germline ends. Germline V gene lookup returns CDR1 KGHSH and CDR2 LQKENI. This CDR3 region has 16 residues.